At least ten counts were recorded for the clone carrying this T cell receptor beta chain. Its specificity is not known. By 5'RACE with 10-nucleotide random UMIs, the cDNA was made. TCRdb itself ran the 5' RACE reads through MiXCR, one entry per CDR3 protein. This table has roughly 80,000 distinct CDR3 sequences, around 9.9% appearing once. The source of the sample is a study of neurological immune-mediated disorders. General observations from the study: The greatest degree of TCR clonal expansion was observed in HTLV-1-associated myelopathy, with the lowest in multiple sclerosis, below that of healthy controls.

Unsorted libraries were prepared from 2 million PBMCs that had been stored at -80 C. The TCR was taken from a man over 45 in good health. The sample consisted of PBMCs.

CDR3 in DNA: TGCAGCGTTCATGGGGACAGGGCATACGAGACCCAGTACTTC. This translates into CSVHGDRAYETQYF. The chain links TRBV29-1 to TRBJ2-5; the match to TRBD1 covers 9 bases. After removal of 5 bases from V and 5 bases from J, the junction contained 9 bases not matched to a gene. The CDR3 totals 14 residues. Germline lookup yields CDR1 SQVTM and CDR2 ANQGSEA.